This paragraph reports one TCR beta chain. What it binds is unknown. This entry belongs to a study of shared clonotypes between healthy human individuals. Study-wide results and caveats: In general, naive subsets displayed greater estimated richness than memory subsets did. Naive CD4 clonotypes were shared across several donors at 4.5% to 6%.

On sorted subsets, replicate PCRs used 150 to 250 ng DNA, or tens of thousands of T cell genomes. Sequenced by immunoSEQ multiplex PCR; TCRdb stores in-frame clones only, minus some. This table has under 2.5 million clones, 85% to 95% appearing once. Germline values: CDR1 SGHRS, CDR2 YFSETQ. Between the trimmed V and J ends, which lost 1 base and 8 bases, there was a span of 3 bases. There are 11 residues in the CDR3. The chain has TRBV5-1 and TRBJ2-2; no clear D gene. The receptor's source is a man between 18 and 35 years old in good health. Some clones in this sample may be carry-over from other donors' samples. Sequenced: naive CD4+ T cells from PBMCs. The subset here: CD45RA+ positively selected. The CDR3 DNA reads TGCGCCAGCAGCTTGTGGGGGGAGCTGTTTTTT. Protein sequence: CASSLWGELFF.